Listed here are 18 T cell receptor beta chains from one sample, sequenced in a study of neurological immune-mediated disorders. TCRdb re-called the 5' RACE reads through MiXCR, storing one row per CDR3 protein. The sample has approximately 70,000 distinct CDR3 sequences; about 4% are singletons. Material: PBMCs. These receptor sequences come from a man under 40 with multiple sclerosis.

In its sample, this clonotype was seen many times. The gene calls are TRBV12-3 or TRBV12-4 and TRBJ1-4; no clear D gene. CDR3 size: 13 residues. V lost 5 bases to trimming and J lost 8 bases, with 12 bases between them. Here the CDR3 reads CASSRSLGEKLFF. The CDR3, as DNA: TGTGCCAGCAGTCGAAGCCTGGGAGAAAAACTGTTTTTT.

This clonotype was observed at least ten times. V gene TRBV7-7 combines with J gene TRBJ2-2; 8 nucleotides match TRBD1. V gave up 5 bases and J gave up 4 bases; unmatched junction bases: 9. The length of the CDR3 is 16 residues. Looked up from germline, CDR1 is SSHAT and CDR2 is FNYEAQ (reference sequence). The CDR3 DNA reads TGTGCCAGCAGCCCCTGGACAGGGCAGACCACCGGGGAGCTGTTTTTT. This translates into CASSPWTGQTTGELFF.

This clonotype was detected many times. The chain carries TRBV5-6 and TRBJ2-5; D is uncertain. The V end lost 1 base, the J end lost 1 base, and 14 bases lay between the germline ends. The CDR3 contains 16 residues. CDR1 and CDR2 from the germline V gene are SGHDT and YYEEEE. CDR3 sequence: CASSLSRWAVQETQYF. CDR3 DNA: TGTGCCAGCAGCTTGAGTAGGTGGGCAGTCCAAGAGACCCAGTACTTC.

This clonotype was recorded many times. The chain joins TRBV20-1 to TRBJ2-1, with D tentatively TRBD2 (6 bases). V dropped 5 bases and J dropped 3 bases, with 11 bases sitting between them. The CDR3 consists of 13 residues. CDR1 and CDR2 from the germline V gene are DFQATT and SNEGSKA (reference sequence). CDR3: CSAGGYYYNEQFF. The CDR3 coding sequence is TGCAGTGCTGGGGGGTATTACTACAATGAGCAGTTCTTC.

This clonotype was detected ten times or more. The rearrangement uses TRBV4-1 and TRBJ1-2, with D possibly TRBD1 on 6 matching bases. The CDR3 runs 16 residues. The germline CDR1 and CDR2 sequences are MGHRA and YSYEKL. V dropped 4 bases and J dropped 8 bases, with 23 bases sitting between them. This CDR3 is CASSPLGGLTTRGYTF. Written as DNA, the CDR3 is TGCGCCAGCAGCCCACTCGGGGGGCTAACCACGAGAGGCTACACCTTC.

Ten or more counts support this clonotype. The J gene is TRBJ2-7, the V gene TRBV20-1; 8 bases line up with TRBD1. CDR1 is DFQATT, CDR2 SNEGSKA, per germline (reference sequence). Germline trimming cut 6 bases from V and 0 bases from J; bases unmatched to any gene: 7. This CDR3 is 14 amino acids long. CDR3 DNA: TGCAGTGCCCTAGACAGGGGTGGCTCCTACGAGCAGTACTTC. Encoded protein: CSALDRGGSYEQYF.

This clonotype showed up many times. The chain employs TRBV11-3 and TRBJ2-3; TRBD2 matches at 8 bases. The CDR3 has 15 amino acids. With 6 bases clipped from V and 5 bases from J, the junction kept 10 bases outside the gene matches. Germline CDR1 is SGHNT and CDR2 is YENEEA. The CDR3 nucleotides are TGTGCCAGCAGTCCGGAAGCGGGGGCAGTAGATACGCAGTATTTT. The encoded protein is CASSPEAGAVDTQYF.

This clonotype occurred many times. This chain joins TRBV10-3 and TRBJ1-2, with 10 bases aligning to TRBD1. V shed 4 bases and J 8 bases; nucleotides not matched to a gene: 7. Germline V CDR1 and CDR2: ENHRY, SYGVKD. The CDR3 is 14 residues long. This CDR3 is CAISGRDRGDGYTF. The CDR3 nucleotides read TGTGCCATCAGTGGTAGGGACAGGGGTGACGGCTACACCTTC.

This clonotype was seen ten or more times. The chain joins TRBV12-3 or TRBV12-4 to TRBJ2-3, with D hard to call. V was clipped by 2 bases and J by 3 bases, with 6 bases between them. The CDR3 totals 13 residues. DNA of the CDR3: TGTGCCAGCAGTTTACGACATACAGATACGCAGTATTTT. Residues: CASSLRHTDTQYF.

This clonotype was counted at least ten times. This sequence joins TRBV5-1 and TRBJ1-6; possible D gene TRBD1, 6 bases. CDR3 length: 17 amino acids. Germline V gene data show CDR1 as SGHRS and CDR2 as YFSETQ. V lost 0 bases and J 0 bases, leaving 10 bases between the germline ends. In DNA, the CDR3 is TGCGCCAGCAGCTTGGGGACAGTAAGCTCCTATAATTCACCCCTCCACTTT. Protein product: CASSLGTVSSYNSPLHF.

There are a few counts of this clonotype. The V gene is TRBV12-3 or TRBV12-4, the J gene TRBJ2-1; TRBD2 aligns across 9 bases. The CDR3 sequence is 15 residues long. J gave up 4 bases and V 3 bases, and 4 bases lay outside the gene matches. In nucleotides, the CDR3 is TGTGCCAGCAGTTTTCGACTAGCGGTTTACAATGAGCAGTTCTTC. This translates into CASSFRLAVYNEQFF.

This clonotype was seen ten or more times. The chain recombines TRBV20-1 with TRBJ1-2; TRBD1 matches at 7 bases. This CDR3 is built from 14 residues. V was clipped by 2 bases and J by 2 bases; unmatched bases: 5. Germline CDR1 and CDR2: DFQATT and SNEGSKA (reference sequence). CDR3 sequence reads: CSARPNRGNYGYTF. The CDR3 nucleotides read TGCAGTGCTAGACCAAACAGGGGCAACTATGGCTACACCTTC.

This clonotype was recorded many times. The chain combines TRBV4-1 with TRBJ2-1, with 10 bases that match TRBD1. Per the germline V gene, CDR1 is MGHRA and CDR2 is YSYEKL. This CDR3 has 16 amino acids. V lost 2 bases to trimming and J lost 7 bases; unmatched junction nucleotides: 8. The CDR3 sequence is CASSQTPGTGANEQFF. The CDR3 nucleotides read TGCGCCAGCAGCCAAACTCCCGGGACAGGGGCGAATGAGCAGTTCTTC.

This clonotype was seen ten or more times. The chain has TRBV12-3 or TRBV12-4 and TRBJ2-2; possibly TRBD1 or TRBD2 for D (5 bases each). Trimming took 5 bases from V and 6 from J, leaving 13 bases between them. This CDR3 has 14 amino acids. The CDR3 bases are TGTGCCAGCAGTAGTCCGGGGACGGCCGGGGAGCTGTTTTTT. This sequence encodes CASSSPGTAGELFF.

This clonotype came up many times. This rearrangement joins TRBV12-3 or TRBV12-4 to TRBJ1-4, with D maybe TRBD1 (6 bases). The CDR3 is 14 residues long. Deletions cut 7 bases from V and 6 bases from J, with 15 bases between. The CDR3: CASTLGGRHEKLFF. Written as DNA, the CDR3 is TGTGCCAGCACCCTAGGGGGGAGGCATGAAAAACTGTTTTTT.

This clonotype was counted ten times or more. The chain combines TRBV6-1 with TRBJ2-1; 11 positions agree with TRBD2. The junction had 5 bases not matched to a gene; V was cut back by 4 bases and J by 6 bases. This CDR3 has 15 amino acids. Germline V CDR1 and CDR2: MNHNS, SASEGT. In DNA form, the CDR3 reads TGTGCCAGCAGTGTTTTTAGCGGGGGGGCCAATGAGCAGTTCTTC. The encoded protein is CASSVFSGGANEQFF.

In its sample, this clonotype was seen many times. The chain joins TRBV27 to TRBJ2-2; maybe TRBD1 (5 bases). The CDR3 loop spans 14 amino acids. Germline loops: CDR1 MNHEY, CDR2 SMNVEV (reference sequence). The ends were cut back, 4 bases at V and 5 bases at J, with 11 bases in the middle. The CDR3 spells CASSSGLWTGELFF. As DNA, the CDR3 is TGTGCCAGCAGTTCAGGGCTTTGGACCGGGGAGCTGTTTTTT.

This clonotype was picked up many times. The V and J genes are TRBV5-1 and TRBJ2-7; D unresolved. Germline loops: CDR1 SGHRS, CDR2 YFSETQ. V dropped 1 base and J dropped 5 bases, with 10 bases sitting between them. CDR3 size: 13 residues. The CDR3 protein is CASSLSLRNEQYF. The CDR3, as DNA: TGCGCCAGCAGCTTGAGCCTGAGGAACGAGCAGTACTTC.